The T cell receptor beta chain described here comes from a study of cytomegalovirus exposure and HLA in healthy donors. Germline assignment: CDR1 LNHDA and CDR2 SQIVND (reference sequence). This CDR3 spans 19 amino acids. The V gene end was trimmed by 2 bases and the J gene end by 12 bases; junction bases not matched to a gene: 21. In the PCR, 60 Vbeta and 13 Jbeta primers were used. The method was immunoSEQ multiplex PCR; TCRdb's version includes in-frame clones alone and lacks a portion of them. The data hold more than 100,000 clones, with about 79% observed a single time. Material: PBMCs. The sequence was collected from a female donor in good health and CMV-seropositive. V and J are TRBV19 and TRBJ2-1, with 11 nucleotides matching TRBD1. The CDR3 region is CASSIFGAQGTGGRMGQFF. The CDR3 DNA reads TGTGCCAGTAGTATATTCGGTGCACAAGGGACAGGGGGACGGATGGGGCAGTTCTTC. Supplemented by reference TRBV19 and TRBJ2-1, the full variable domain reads DGGITQSPKYLFRKEGQNVTLSCEQNLNHDAMYWYRQDPGQGLRLIYYSQIVNDFQKGDIAEGYSVSREKKESFPLTVTSAQKNPTAFYLCASSIFGAQGTGGRMGQFFGPGTRLTVL.